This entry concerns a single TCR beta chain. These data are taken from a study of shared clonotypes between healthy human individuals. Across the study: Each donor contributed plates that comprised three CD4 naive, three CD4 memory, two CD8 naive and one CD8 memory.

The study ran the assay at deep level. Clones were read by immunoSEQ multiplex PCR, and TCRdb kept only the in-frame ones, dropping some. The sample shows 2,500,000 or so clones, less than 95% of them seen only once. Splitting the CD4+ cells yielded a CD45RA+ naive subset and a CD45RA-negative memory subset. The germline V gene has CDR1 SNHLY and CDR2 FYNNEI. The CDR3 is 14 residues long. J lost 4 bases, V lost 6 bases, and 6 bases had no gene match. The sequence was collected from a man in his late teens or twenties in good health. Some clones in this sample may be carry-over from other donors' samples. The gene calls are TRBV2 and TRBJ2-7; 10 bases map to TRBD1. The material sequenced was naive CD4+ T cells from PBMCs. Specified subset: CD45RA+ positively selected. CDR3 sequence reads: CASSAGQGGYEQYF. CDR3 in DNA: TGTGCCAGCAGCGCCGGACAGGGGGGGTACGAGCAGTACTTC.